This TCR beta chain was sequenced for a study of T-cell memory formation after mild COVID-19. General study points: Cross-reactive memory seemingly joined, as some responding clones were found in pre-infection memory.

Worth noting for this clonotype: No antigen is known for it.

5'RACE primed from the constant segment yielded TCR alpha and TCR beta cDNA libraries bearing sample barcodes and UMIs. One entry per CDR3 protein results from TCRdb running MiXCR on the 5' RACE reads. Altogether more than 450,000 distinct CDR3 sequences are present, 15% to 20% being singletons, with the ten largest covering 12%. CDR1 KGHSH and CDR2 LQKENI come from the germline V gene. The V segment lost 6 bases and the J segment 4 bases; nucleotides outside the gene matches: 5. The CDR3 spans 14 residues. Material: PBMCs or a T cell subset sorted from them (not recorded which). J is TRBJ2-3 and V is TRBV18, with 9 bases fitting TRBD2. This TCR came from an adult woman who had mild COVID-19 (a few samples of this study predate the infection). Cell type and time point are not known. DNA for the CDR3: TGTGCCAGCTCTCGGGGACTAGCCCCAGATACGCAGTATTTT. Residues: CASSRGLAPDTQYF. Full variable domain (missing parts from reference TRBV18 and TRBJ2-3): NAGVMQNPRHLVRRRGQEARLRCSPMKGHSHVYWYRQLPEEGLKFMVYLQKENIIDESGMPKERFSAEFPKEGPSILRIQQVVRGDSAAYFCASSRGLAPDTQYFGPGTRLTVL.